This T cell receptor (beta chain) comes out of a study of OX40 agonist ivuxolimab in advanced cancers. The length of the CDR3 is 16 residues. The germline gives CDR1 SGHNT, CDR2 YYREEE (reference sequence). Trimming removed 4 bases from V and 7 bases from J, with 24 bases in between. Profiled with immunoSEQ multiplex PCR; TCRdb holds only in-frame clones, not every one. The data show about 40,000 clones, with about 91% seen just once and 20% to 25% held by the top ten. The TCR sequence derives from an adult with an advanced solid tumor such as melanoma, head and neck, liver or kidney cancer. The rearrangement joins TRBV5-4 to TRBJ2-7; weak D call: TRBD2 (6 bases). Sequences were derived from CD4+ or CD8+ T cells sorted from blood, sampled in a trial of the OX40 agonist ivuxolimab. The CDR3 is CASSPTGTGEAREQYF. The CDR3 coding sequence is TGTGCCAGCAGCCCAACCGGGACTGGGGAGGCTCGAGAGCAGTACTTC.